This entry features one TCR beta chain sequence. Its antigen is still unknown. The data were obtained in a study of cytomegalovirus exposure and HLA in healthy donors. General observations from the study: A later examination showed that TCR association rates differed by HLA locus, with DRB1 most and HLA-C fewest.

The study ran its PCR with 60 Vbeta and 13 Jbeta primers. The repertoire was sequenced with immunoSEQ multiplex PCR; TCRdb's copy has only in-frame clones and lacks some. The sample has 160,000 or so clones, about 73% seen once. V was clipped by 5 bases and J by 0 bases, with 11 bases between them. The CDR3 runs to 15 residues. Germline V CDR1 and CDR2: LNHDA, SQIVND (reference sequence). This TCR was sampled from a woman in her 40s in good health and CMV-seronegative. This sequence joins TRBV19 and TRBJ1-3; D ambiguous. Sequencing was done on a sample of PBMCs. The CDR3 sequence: CASSPEGVSGNTIYF. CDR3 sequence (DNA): TGTGCCAGTAGTCCCGAGGGTGTCTCTGGAAACACCATATATTTT.